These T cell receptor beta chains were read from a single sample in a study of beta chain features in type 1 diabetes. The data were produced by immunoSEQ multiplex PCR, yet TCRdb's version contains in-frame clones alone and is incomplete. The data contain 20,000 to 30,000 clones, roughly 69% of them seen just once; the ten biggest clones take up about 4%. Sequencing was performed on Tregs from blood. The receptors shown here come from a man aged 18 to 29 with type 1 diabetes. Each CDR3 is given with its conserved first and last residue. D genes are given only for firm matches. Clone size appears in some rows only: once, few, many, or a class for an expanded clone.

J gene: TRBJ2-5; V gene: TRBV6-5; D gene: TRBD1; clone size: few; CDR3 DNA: TGTGCCAGCAGTTACTCGGGGACAGGGCCTCAAGAGACCCAGTACTTC; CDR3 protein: CASSYSGTGPQETQYF
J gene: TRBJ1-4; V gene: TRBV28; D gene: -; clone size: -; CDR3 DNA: TGTGCCAGCAGTCCAACAGGGACGGCCCGAAATGAAAAACTGTTTTTT; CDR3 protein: CASSPTGTARNEKLFF
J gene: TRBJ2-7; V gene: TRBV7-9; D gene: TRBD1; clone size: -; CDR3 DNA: TGTGCCAGCAGCACGGGGACAGCGATCTTCTACGAGCAGTACTTC; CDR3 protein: CASSTGTAIFYEQYF
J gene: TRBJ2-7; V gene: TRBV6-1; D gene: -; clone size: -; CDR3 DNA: TGTGCCAGCACAGAAAGGTCCAGGGGTTACGAGCAGTACTTC; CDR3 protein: CASTERSRGYEQYF
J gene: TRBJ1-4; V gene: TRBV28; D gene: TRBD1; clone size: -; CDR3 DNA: TGTGCCAGCAGTTGGTTAGGGACAGGGAGTGAAAAACTGTTTTTT; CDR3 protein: CASSWLGTGSEKLFF
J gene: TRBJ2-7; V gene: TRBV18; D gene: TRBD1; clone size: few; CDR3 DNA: TGTGCCAGCTCACGCCGACCGGGACAGGGTCCCCACGAGCAGTACTTC; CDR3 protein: CASSRRPGQGPHEQYF
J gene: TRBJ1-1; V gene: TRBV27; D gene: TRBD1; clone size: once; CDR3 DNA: TGTGCCAGCAGTTACTACGGCTTACAGGGGGCGGGAACTGAAGCTTTCTTT; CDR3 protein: CASSYYGLQGAGTEAFF
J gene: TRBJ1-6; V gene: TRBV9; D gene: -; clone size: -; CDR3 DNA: TGTGCCAGCAGCCCTACAGGGCTCTCCTATAATTCACCCCTCCACTTT; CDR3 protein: CASSPTGLSYNSPLHF
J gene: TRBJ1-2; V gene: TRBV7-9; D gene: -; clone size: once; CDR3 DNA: TGTGCCAGCAGCTTCGGTAGAGGAAACTATGGCTACACCTTC; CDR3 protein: CASSFGRGNYGYTF
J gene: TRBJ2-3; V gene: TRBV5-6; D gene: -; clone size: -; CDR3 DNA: TGTGCCAGCAGCTTGGCTAGAAGCACAGATACGCAGTATTTT; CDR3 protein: CASSLARSTDTQYF
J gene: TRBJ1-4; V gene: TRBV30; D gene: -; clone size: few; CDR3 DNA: TGTGCCTGGAGCAAACAGGGCCCTGGGGGGGAACTGTTTTTT; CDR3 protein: CAWSKQGPGGELFF
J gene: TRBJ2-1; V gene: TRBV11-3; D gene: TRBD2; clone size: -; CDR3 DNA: TGTGCCAGCAGCTTAGGGACTAGCGTCAACAATGAGCAGTTCTTC; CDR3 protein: CASSLGTSVNNEQFF
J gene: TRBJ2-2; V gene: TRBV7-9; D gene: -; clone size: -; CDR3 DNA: TGTGCCAGCAGCGGTCGGAACCAGGCGAACACCGGGGAGCTGTTTTTT; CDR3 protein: CASSGRNQANTGELFF
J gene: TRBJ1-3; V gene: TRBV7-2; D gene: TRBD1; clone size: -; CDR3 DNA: TGTGCCAGCAGCCCATGGACAGGGATCACCTCTGGAAACACCATATATTTT; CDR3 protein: CASSPWTGITSGNTIYF
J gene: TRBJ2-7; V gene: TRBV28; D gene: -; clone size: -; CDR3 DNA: TGTGCCAGCAGTGGGGGACTCGGCTACGAGCAGTACTTC; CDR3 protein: CASSGGLGYEQYF
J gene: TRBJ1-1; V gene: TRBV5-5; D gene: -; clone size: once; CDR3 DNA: TGTGCCAGCAGCTTGTCCCCAGGGATGAACACTGAAGCTTTCTTT; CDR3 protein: CASSLSPGMNTEAFF
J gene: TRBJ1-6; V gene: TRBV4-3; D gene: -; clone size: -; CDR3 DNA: TGCGCCAGCAGCCAAGGACAGGCCTTACCCCTCCACTTT; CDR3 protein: CASSQGQALPLHF
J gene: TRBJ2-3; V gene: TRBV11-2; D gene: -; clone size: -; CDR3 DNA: TGTGCCAGCAGCTCAGGGACAACAGATACGCAGTATTTT; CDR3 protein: CASSSGTTDTQYF
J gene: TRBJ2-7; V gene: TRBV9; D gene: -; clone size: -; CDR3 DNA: TGTGCCAGCAGCGTAGGTCCTTACTCCTACGAGCAGTACTTC; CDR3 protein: CASSVGPYSYEQYF
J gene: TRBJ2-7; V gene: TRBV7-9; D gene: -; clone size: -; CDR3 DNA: TGTGCCAGCAGCCCGTACTCTATATACGAGCAGTACTTC; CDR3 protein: CASSPYSIYEQYF
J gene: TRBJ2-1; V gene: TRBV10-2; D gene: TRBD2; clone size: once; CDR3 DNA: TGCGCCAGCAGCCCACTAGCGGGAAACCGCAATGAGCAGTTCTTC; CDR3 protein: CASSPLAGNRNEQFF
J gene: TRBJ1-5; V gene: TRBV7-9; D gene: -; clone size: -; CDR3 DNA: TGTGCCAGCAGCGCCGGGGTCGGGGAGAGTCAGCCCCAGCATTTT; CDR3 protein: CASSAGVGESQPQHF
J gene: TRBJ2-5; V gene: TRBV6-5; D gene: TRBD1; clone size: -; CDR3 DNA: TGTGCCAGCAGCCATTACCCAGGGGGTTGGGAGACCCAGTACTTC; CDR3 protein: CASSHYPGGWETQYF
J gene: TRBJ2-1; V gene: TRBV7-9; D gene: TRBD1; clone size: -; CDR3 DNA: TGTGCCAGCACACTGACAGGGGTGTTATACAATGAGCAGTTCTTC; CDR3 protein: CASTLTGVLYNEQFF
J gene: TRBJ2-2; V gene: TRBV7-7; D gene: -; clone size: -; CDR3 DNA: TGTGCCAGCAGCTTAGGAGGGTCCCGAACCGGGGAGCTGTTTTTT; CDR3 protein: CASSLGGSRTGELFF
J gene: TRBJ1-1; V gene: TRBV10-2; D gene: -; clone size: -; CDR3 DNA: TGCGCCAGCAGCATCAGCGAGAACACTGAAGCTTTCTTT; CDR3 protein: CASSISENTEAFF
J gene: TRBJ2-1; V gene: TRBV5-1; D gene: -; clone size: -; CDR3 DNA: TGCGCCAGCAGCTTCCAGGGAAGTACAAGGTGGAATGAGCAGTTCTTC; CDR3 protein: CASSFQGSTRWNEQFF
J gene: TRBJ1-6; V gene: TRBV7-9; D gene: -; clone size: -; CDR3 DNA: TGTGCCAGCAGCCAGGTGGGCAGGGCAAATTCACCCCTCCACTTT; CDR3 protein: CASSQVGRANSPLHF